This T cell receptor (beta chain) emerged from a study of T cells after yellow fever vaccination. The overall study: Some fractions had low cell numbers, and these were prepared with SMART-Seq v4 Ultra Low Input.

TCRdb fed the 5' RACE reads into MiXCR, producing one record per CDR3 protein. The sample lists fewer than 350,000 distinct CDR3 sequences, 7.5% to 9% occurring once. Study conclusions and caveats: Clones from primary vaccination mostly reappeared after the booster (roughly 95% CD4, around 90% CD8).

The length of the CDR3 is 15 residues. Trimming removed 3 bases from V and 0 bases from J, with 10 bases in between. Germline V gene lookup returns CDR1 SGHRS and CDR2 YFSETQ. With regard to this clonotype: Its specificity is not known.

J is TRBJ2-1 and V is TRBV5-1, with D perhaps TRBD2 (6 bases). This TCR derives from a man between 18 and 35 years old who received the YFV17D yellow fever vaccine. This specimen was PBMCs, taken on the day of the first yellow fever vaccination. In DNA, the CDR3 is TGCGCCAGCAGCTATTCCGGGAGCTCCTACAATGAGCAGTTCTTC. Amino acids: CASSYSGSSYNEQFF.